This TCR beta chain was retrieved from a study of blood T cell repertoires in COVID-19 (dated by TCRdb to 2018 to 2020). Regarding the study in general: Samples covering the acute and convalescent phases of COVID-19 were provided by collaborators in the United States, Italy and Spain. The dataset comprised deeply sampled blood TCRbeta repertoires from subjects exposed to, actively infected with, or recovered from COVID-19. Where available, HLA class I and class II types were obtained from metadata supplied by the sample provider rather than from assay-based typing. A freely available public database, intended as a resource for researchers studying the immune response to SARS-CoV-2, is where the repertoires were released. A de-identified subject ID, COVID-19 status, age in years and sex were almost always included in the sample metadata. The material from the prospective study consisted of cDNA or gDNA derived from T cells, B-cell-depleted T cells, or PBMCs. Samples were obtained from the ongoing ImmuneRACE study (first 160 participants) and from 1,000 to 1,500 subjects provided by 6 global collaborators.

TCRbeta CDR3 regions were amplified from genomic DNA by means of the immunoSEQ Assay, a bias-controlled multiplex PCR. In the original analysis: The number of nucleated cells in each sample was estimated by amplification of reference gene primers within the assay. To quantify the absolute abundance of each unique TCRbeta CDR3 rearrangement, sequence reads were collapsed and filtered. Productive Simpson clonality was computed per sample as the square root of Simpson's diversity index over productive rearrangements. TCRdb mirrors the immuneACCESS table, restricted to in-frame sequences. Some clones are absent from its copies; in checked studies, under half trace to an unresolved V gene, and the reason for the others is unknown. The V and J calls and clone size come from that table; D and trimming were worked out from the DNA. The sample table contains around 47,000 clones; only one count was recorded for around 80% of them. The ten largest clones capture approximately 26% of the sample.

At one collaborating source in Seattle, patients were enrolled during active infection and were followed longitudinally through the course of disease. Whole blood was collected in K2EDTA tubes by collaborating institutions according to the institutions' own protocols. Collaborator samples were shipped for TCRbeta analysis as frozen whole blood, isolated PBMCs, or DNA extracted from either sample type. Looking up the germline V gene yields CDR1 SGHRS and CDR2 YFSETQ. The germline ends are 13 bases apart after V is trimmed by 0 bases and J by 3 bases. The CDR3 covers 15 residues, taking in both the cysteine and the phenylalanine. The entry retains the CDR3 DNA only, 45 bases that are in frame from base 1. This clone showed up just once. Which antigen it targets is not known. No clone much larger than this one lies a single base away; base qualities are absent. What the research found in general, with its limitations: Clinical and demographic metadata were provided uncurated, with the amount varying by source and participant.

The receptor's source is a woman of 80 years or more with COVID-19, enrolled during active disease. The sample was peripheral blood. The chain is assembled from TRBV5-1 and TRBJ2-7; TRBD1 could be the D gene, as 5 bases match. Here the CDR3 is given as CASSLGTGSFYEQYF. The sequence in DNA is TGCGCCAGCAGCTTGGGTACAGGATCCTTCTACGAGCAGTACTTC.